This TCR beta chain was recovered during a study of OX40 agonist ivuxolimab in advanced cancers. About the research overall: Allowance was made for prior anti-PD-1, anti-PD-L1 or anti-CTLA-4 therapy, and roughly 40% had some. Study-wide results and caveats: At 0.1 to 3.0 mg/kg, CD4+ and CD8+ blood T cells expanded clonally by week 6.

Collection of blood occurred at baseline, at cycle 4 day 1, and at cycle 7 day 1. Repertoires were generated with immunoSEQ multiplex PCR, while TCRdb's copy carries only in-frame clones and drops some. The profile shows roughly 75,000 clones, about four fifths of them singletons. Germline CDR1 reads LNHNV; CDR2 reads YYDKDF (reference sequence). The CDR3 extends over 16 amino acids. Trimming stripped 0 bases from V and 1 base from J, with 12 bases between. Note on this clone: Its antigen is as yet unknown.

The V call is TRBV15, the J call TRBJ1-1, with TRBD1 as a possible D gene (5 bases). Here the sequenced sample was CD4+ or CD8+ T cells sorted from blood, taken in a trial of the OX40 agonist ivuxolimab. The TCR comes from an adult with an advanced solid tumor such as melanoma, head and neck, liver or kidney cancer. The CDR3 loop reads CATSRDRARGNTEAFF. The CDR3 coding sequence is TGTGCCACCAGCAGAGATCGAGCTAGGGGGAACACTGAAGCTTTCTTT. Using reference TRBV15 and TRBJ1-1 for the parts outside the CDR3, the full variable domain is DAMVIQNPRYQVTQFGKPVTLSCSQTLNHNVMYWYQQKSSQAPKLLFHYYDKDFNNEADTPDNFQSRRPNTSFCFLDIRSPGLGDTAMYLCATSRDRARGNTEAFFGQGTRLTVV.